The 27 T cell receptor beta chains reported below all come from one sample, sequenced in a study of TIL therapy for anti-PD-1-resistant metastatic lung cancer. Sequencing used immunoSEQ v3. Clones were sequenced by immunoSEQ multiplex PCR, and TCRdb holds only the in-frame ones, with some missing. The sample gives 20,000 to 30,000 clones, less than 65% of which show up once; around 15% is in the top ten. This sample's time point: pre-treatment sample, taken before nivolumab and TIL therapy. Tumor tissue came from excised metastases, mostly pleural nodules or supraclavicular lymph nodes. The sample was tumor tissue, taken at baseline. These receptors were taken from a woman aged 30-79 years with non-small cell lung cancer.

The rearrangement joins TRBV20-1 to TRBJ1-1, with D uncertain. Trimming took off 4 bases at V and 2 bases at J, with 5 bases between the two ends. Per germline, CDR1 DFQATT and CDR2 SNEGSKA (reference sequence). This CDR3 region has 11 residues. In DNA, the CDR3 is TGCAGTGCTACTTTTAACACTGAAGCTTTCTTT. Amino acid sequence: CSATFNTEAFF.

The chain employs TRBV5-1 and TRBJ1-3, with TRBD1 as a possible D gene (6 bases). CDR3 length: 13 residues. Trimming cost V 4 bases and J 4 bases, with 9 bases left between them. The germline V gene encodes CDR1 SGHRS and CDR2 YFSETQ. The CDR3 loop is CASSTTGGNTIYF. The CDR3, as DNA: TGCGCCAGCAGCACCACAGGGGGAAACACCATATATTTT.

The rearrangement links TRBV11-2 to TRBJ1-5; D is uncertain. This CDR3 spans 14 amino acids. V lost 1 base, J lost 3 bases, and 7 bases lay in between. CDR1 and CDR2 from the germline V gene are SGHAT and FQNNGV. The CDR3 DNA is TGTGCCAGCAGCTTAGGGAAGGCCAATCAGCCCCAGCATTTT. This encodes CASSLGKANQPQHF.

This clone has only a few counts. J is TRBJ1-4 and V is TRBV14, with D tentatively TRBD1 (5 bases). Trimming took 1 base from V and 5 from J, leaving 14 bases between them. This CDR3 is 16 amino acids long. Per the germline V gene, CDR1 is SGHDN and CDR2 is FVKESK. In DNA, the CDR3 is TGTGCCAGCAGCCAAGCCCTCCAGGGAAGGAATGAAAAACTGTTTTTT. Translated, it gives CASSQALQGRNEKLFF.

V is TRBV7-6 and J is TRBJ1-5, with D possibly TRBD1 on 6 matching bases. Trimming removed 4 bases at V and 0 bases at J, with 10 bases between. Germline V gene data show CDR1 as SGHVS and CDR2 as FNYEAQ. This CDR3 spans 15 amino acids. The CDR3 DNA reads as TGTGCCAGCAGCTCGGACAGAAATAGCAATCAGCCCCAGCATTTT. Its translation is CASSSDRNSNQPQHF.

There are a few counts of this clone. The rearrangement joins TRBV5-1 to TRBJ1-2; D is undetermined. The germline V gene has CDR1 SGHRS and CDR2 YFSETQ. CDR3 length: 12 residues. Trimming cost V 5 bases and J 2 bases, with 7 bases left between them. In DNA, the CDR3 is TGCGCCAGCAGAGAAGGGAACTATGGCTACACCTTC. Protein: CASREGNYGYTF.

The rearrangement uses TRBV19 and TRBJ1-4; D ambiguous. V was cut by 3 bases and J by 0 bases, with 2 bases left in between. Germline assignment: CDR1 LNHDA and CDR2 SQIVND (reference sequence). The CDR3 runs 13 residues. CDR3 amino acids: CASSITTNEKLFF. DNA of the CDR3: TGTGCCAGTAGTATTACAACTAATGAAAAACTGTTTTTT.

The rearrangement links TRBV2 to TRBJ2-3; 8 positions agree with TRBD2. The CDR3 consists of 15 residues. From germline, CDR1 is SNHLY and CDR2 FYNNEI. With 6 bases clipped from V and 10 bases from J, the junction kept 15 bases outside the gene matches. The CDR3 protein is CASRLLAAHSSPQYF. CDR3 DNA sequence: TGTGCCAGCAGGCTACTAGCGGCCCACTCGTCCCCGCAGTATTTT.

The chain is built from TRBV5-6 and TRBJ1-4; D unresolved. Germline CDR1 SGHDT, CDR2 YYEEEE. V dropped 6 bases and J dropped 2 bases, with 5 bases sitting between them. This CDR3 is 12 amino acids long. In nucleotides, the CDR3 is TGTGCCAGCACCGGGACTAATGAAAAACTGTTTTTT. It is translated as CASTGTNEKLFF. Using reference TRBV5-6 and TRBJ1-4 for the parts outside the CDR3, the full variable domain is DAGVTQSPTHLIKTRGQQVTLRCSPKSGHDTVSWYQQALGQGPQFIFQYYEEEERQRGNFPDRFSGHQFPNYSSELNVNALLLGDSALYLCASTGTNEKLFFGSGTQLSVL.

The CDR3 sequence: CASTRQAIYGYTF. As DNA, the CDR3 is TGTGCCAGTACACGACAGGCCATCTATGGCTACACCTTC. This chain connects TRBV19 to TRBJ1-2, with D maybe TRBD1 (6 bases). CDR3 size: 13 residues. Trimming took off 7 bases at V and 4 bases at J, with 13 bases between the two ends. Germline V gene lookup returns CDR1 LNHDA and CDR2 SQIVND (reference sequence).

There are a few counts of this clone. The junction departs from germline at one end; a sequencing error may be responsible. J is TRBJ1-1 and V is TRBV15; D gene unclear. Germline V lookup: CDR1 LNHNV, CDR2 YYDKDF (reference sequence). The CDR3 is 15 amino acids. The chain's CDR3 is CATSRDITLGTEAFF. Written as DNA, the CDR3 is TGTGCCACCAGTAGAGATATTACGTTGGGCACTGAAGCTTTCTTT. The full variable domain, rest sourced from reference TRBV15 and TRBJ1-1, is DAMVIQNPRYQVTQFGKPVTLSCSQTLNHNVMYWYQQKSSQAPKLLFHYYDKDFNNEADTPDNFQSRRPNTSFCFLDIRSPGLGDTAMYLCATSRDITLGTEAFFGQGTRLTVV.

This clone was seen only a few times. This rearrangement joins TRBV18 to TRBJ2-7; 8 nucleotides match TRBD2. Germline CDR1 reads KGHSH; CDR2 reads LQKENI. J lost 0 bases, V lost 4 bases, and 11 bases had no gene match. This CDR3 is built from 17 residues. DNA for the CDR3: TGTGCCAGCTCACTGACCTCACTAGCGGTTACCTCCTACGAGCAGTACTTC. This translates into CASSLTSLAVTSYEQYF.

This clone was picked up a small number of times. The CDR3: CSVDGAFF. For the CDR3, the DNA is TGCAGCGTTGACGGGGCTTTCTTT. This chain links TRBV29-1 with TRBJ1-1; D is unclear. CDR1 and CDR2 (germline): SQVTM, ANQGSEA. V lost 3 bases, J lost 11 bases, and 4 bases lay in between. The CDR3 loop spans 8 amino acids.

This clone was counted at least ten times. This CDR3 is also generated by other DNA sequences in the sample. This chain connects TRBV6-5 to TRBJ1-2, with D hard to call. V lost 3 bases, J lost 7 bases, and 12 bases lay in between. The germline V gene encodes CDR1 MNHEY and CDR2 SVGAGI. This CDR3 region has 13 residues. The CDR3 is CASSYSGAGGYTF. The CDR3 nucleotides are TGTGCCAGCAGTTATTCGGGCGCCGGTGGCTACACCTTC.

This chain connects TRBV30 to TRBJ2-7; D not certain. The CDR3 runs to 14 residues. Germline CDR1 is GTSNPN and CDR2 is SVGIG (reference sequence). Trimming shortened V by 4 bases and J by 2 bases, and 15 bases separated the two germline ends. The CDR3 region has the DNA TGTGCCTGGAAGATAGGGTCAGGAGCCTACGAGCAGTACTTC. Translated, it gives CAWKIGSGAYEQYF.

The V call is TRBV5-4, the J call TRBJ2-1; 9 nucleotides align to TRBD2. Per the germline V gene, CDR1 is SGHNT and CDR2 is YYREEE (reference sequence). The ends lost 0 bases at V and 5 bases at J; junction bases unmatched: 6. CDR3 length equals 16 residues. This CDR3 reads CASSLGLSGGNNEQFF. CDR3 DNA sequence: TGTGCCAGCAGCTTGGGGCTTAGCGGGGGCAACAATGAGCAGTTCTTC.

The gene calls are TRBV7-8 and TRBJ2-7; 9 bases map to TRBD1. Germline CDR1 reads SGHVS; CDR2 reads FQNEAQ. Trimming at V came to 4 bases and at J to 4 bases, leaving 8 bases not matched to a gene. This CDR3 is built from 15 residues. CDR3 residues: CASSSPPGQGYEQYF. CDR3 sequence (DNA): TGTGCCAGCAGCTCACCACCGGGACAGGGATACGAGCAGTACTTC.

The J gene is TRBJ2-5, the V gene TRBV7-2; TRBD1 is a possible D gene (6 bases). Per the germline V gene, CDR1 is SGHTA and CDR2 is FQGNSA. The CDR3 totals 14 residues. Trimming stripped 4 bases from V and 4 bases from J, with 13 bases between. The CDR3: CASSSGTIGETQYF. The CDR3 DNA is TGTGCCAGCAGCTCCGGGACAATCGGAGAGACCCAGTACTTC.

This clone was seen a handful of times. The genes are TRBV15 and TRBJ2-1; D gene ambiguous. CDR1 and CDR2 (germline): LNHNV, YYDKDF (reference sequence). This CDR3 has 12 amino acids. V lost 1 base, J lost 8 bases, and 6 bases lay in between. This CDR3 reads CATSRVRDEQFF. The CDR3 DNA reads TGTGCCACCAGCAGAGTAAGGGATGAGCAGTTCTTC.

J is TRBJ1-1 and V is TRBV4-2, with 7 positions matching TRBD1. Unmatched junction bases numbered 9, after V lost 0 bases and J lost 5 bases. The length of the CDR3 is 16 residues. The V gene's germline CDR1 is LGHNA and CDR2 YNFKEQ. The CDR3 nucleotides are TGTGCCAGCAGCCAAGACCGCCCAGGGGGGTGGACTGAAGCTTTCTTT. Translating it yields CASSQDRPGGWTEAFF.

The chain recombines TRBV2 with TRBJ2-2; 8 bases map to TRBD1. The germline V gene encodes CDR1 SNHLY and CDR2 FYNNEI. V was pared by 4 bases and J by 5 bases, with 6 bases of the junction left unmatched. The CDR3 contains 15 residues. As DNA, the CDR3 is TGTGCCAGCAGTGTCAGGGGGCGCGGTACCGGGGAGCTGTTTTTT. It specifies CASSVRGRGTGELFF.

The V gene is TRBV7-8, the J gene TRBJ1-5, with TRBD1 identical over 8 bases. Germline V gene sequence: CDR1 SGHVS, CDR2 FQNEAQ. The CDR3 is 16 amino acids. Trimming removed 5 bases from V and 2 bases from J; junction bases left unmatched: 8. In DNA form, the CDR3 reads TGTGCCAGCAGCCACACGACAGGGGCCGGCAATCAGCCCCAGCATTTT. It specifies CASSHTTGAGNQPQHF. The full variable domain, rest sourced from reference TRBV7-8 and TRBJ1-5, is GAGVSQSPRYKVAKRGQDVALRCDPISGHVSLFWYQQALGQGPEFLTYFQNEAQLDKSGLPSDRFFAERPEGSVSTLKIQRTQQEDSAVYLCASSHTTGAGNQPQHFGDGTRLSIL.

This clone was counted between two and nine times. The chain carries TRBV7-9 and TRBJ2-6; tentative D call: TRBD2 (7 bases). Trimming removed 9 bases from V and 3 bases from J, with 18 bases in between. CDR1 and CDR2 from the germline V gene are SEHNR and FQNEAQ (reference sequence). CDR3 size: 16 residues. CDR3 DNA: TGTGCCAGTTCCCCGTGGGGGGGCGGTGGGGCCAACGTCCTGACTTTC. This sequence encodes CASSPWGGGGANVLTF.

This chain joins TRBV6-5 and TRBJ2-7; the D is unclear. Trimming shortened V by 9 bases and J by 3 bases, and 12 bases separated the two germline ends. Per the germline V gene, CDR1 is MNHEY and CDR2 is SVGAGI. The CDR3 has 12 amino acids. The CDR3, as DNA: TGTGCCAGTACCGACGAACGCTACGAGCAGTACTTC. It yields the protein CASTDERYEQYF.

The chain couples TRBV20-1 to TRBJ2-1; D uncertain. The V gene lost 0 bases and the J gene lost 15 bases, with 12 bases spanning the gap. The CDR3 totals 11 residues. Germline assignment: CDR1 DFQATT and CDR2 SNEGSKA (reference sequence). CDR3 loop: CSARDKSSWFF. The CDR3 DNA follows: TGCAGTGCTAGAGATAAGAGTAGTTGGTTCTTC.

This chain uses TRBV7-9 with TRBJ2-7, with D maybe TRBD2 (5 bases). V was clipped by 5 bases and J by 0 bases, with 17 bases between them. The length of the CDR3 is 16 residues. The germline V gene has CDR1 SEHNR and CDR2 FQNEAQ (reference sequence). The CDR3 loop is CASSGVSGGLSYEQYF. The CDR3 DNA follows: TGTGCCAGCAGCGGGGTGTCCGGTGGACTCTCCTACGAGCAGTACTTC.

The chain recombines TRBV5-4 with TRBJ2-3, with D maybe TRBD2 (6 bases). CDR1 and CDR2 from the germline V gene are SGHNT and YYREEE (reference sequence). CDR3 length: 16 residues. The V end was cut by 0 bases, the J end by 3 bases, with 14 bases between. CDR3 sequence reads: CASSLGSGSKTDTQYF. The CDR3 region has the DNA TGTGCCAGCAGCTTGGGTAGCGGAAGCAAGACAGATACGCAGTATTTT.